This TCR beta chain was recorded in a study of blood T cell repertoires in COVID-19. Background on the study: Donors in the United States, Italy and Spain gave samples during acute or convalescent COVID-19.

Only in-frame clones appear in the TCRdb table, and some are missing; sequencing was by immunoSEQ multiplex PCR. The data contain approximately 230,000 clones, around 90% of them singletons. This CDR3 has 14 residues. Trimming took 0 bases from V and 2 from J, leaving 11 bases between them. CDR1 and CDR2 from the germline V gene are GTSNPN and SVGIG (reference sequence). The TCR sequence derives from a woman aged 25 to 45 with acute COVID-19. The sample taken for sequencing was PBMCs or T cells enriched from blood (not recorded which). This sequence joins TRBV30 and TRBJ2-7; a weak D match, TRBD1 (5 bases). The CDR3 nucleotides are TGTGCCTGGAGTGTATCAGGGATTCCCTACGAGCAGTACTTC. This gives the protein CAWSVSGIPYEQYF. Complete variable domain (other parts from reference TRBV30 and TRBJ2-7): SQTIHQWPATLVQPVGSPLSLECTVEGTSNPNLYWYRQAAGRGLQLLFYSVGIGQISSEVPQNLSASRPQDRQFILSSKKLLLSDSGFYLCAWSVSGIPYEQYFGPGTRLTVT.